The next 28 T cell receptor beta chains were all read from a single sample in a study of T cell repertoires in cytomegalovirus infection. Antigen specificity for these receptors is unknown. TCRdb analysed the reads with MiXCR anew, one entry per CDR3 protein. The sample lists a few hundred thousand distinct CDR3 sequences, about 40% occurring once. Sample: cultured PBMCs, taken from culture after CMV antigen stimulation. The receptors were sampled from a human donor in good health (CMV status not recorded). Some clones in this sample may be carry-over from other donors' samples.

This clonotype was seen a few times. The chain recombines TRBV4-1 with TRBJ1-6; maybe TRBD1 (5 bases). Trimming took 1 base from V and 9 from J, leaving 16 bases between them. The CDR3 sequence is 16 residues long. Germline loops: CDR1 MGHRA, CDR2 YSYEKL. The CDR3 loop is CASSQGRGGGSSPLHF. CDR3 nucleotide sequence: TGCGCCAGCAGCCAAGGTCGCGGGGGGGGGAGTTCACCCCTCCACTTT.

The chain employs TRBV18 and TRBJ2-7, with 8 bases matching TRBD1. The germline V gene encodes CDR1 KGHSH and CDR2 LQKENI. The CDR3 spans 17 residues. Trimming removed 1 base from V and 0 bases from J; junction bases left unmatched: 8. The CDR3 reads CASSPRQGAVSSYEQYF. DNA of the CDR3: TGTGCCAGCTCACCACGGCAGGGGGCGGTGAGCTCCTACGAGCAGTACTTC.

The sample holds a few counts of this clonotype. The chain joins TRBV7-9 to TRBJ2-5, with no clear D. The length of the CDR3 is 11 residues. V lost 5 bases, J lost 6 bases, and 7 bases lay in between. Germline V gene data show CDR1 as SEHNR and CDR2 as FQNEAQ (reference sequence). The CDR3 nucleotides read TGTGCCAGCAGCCTCATCCAGACCCAGTACTTC. Amino acids: CASSLIQTQYF.

The V and J genes are TRBV6-1 and TRBJ1-3; D perhaps matches TRBD1 (5 bases). The length of the CDR3 is 13 residues. Germline lookup yields CDR1 MNHNS and CDR2 SASEGT. The V and J ends lost 10 bases and 1 base respectively, with 11 bases between them. DNA of the CDR3: TGTGCCATCGGGACGGGATCTGGAAACACCATATATTTT. It translates to CAIGTGSGNTIYF.

The chain recombines TRBV7-8 with TRBJ1-1; D is perhaps TRBD1 (5 bases). Germline values: CDR1 SGHVS, CDR2 FQNEAQ. V lost 3 bases, J lost 11 bases, and 19 bases lay in between. The CDR3 contains 14 residues. CDR3 in DNA: TGTGCCAGCAGCTTGAGTGGGGGGGGACGGGGCGCTTTCTTT. Its translation: CASSLSGGGRGAFF.

V gene TRBV6-5 combines with J gene TRBJ1-3; D uncertain. The V gene lost 7 bases and the J gene lost 9 bases, with 10 bases spanning the gap. There are 11 residues in the CDR3. Germline V gene lookup returns CDR1 MNHEY and CDR2 SVGAGI. The CDR3 spells CASKSPGTIYF. The CDR3 DNA reads TGTGCCAGCAAAAGCCCCGGCACCATATATTTT.

The rearrangement joins TRBV12-3 or TRBV12-4 to TRBJ1-1; a possible D gene is TRBD1 (6 bases). Trimming took 4 bases from V and 1 from J, leaving 10 bases between them. This CDR3 is 14 amino acids long. The CDR3 protein is CASSWGQSNTEAFF. The CDR3 DNA is TGTGCCAGCAGTTGGGGGCAATCGAACACTGAAGCTTTCTTT.

The gene calls are TRBV18 and TRBJ2-1, with D possibly called TRBD1 or TRBD2 (6 bases each). Germline CDR1 is KGHSH and CDR2 is LQKENI. CDR3 length: 16 amino acids. Deletions cut 0 bases from V and 4 bases from J, with 13 bases between. The DNA for the CDR3 is TGTGCCAGCTCACCACCGAGGGGGGAGGCTTACAATGAGCAGTTCTTC. It is translated as CASSPPRGEAYNEQFF.

The chain couples TRBV18 to TRBJ2-3; 11 positions agree with TRBD2. Germline V gives CDR1 KGHSH, CDR2 LQKENI. This CDR3 is built from 18 residues. V was pared by 6 bases and J by 0 bases, with 11 bases of the junction left unmatched. The DNA for the CDR3 is TGTGCCAGCTCTCCGGGACTAGCGGTGCTTTTTAGCACAGATACGCAGTATTTT. Translation: CASSPGLAVLFSTDTQYF.

The chain couples TRBV28 to TRBJ2-5, with TRBD1 matching over 10 bases. This CDR3 has 17 residues. J was trimmed by 2 bases and V by 3 bases; bases with no gene match: 9. Germline CDR1 is MDHEN and CDR2 is SYDVKM. This chain's CDR3 is CASSFGWGQGPQETQYF. CDR3 bases: TGTGCCAGCAGTTTTGGGTGGGGACAGGGGCCTCAAGAGACCCAGTACTTC. Based on the CDR3 plus reference TRBV28 and TRBJ2-5, the full variable domain is DVKVTQSSRYLVKRTGEKVFLECVQDMDHENMFWYRQDPGLGLRLIYFSYDVKMKEKGDIPEGYSVSREKKERFSLILESASTNQTSMYLCASSFGWGQGPQETQYFGPGTRLLVL.

This clonotype was observed a few times. This chain links TRBV5-4 with TRBJ1-2, with D uncertain. There are 14 residues in the CDR3. With 1 base removed from V and 2 bases from J, the gap between germline ends came to 9 bases. The germline V gene has CDR1 SGHNT and CDR2 YYREEE (reference sequence). CDR3 DNA sequence: TGTGCCAGCAGCTTGTTTTCCGCAAACTATGGCTACACCTTC. Translating gives CASSLFSANYGYTF.

With respect to this clonotype: Germline is not matched at one junction end, which may reflect a read error. The rearrangement joins TRBV20-1 to TRBJ2-2, with 12 bases identical to TRBD1. From germline, CDR1 is DFQATT and CDR2 SNEGSKA (reference sequence). This CDR3 region has 15 residues. CDR3 amino acids: CSAGGQGANIGELFF. DNA of the CDR3: TGCAGTGCTGGGGGACAGGGGGCGAACATCGGGGAGCTGTTTTTT.

The chain links TRBV7-2 to TRBJ2-7; D unresolved. V lost 2 bases, J lost 3 bases, and 5 bases lay in between. Germline assignment: CDR1 SGHTA and CDR2 FQGNSA. The CDR3 sequence is 12 residues long. Here the CDR3 reads CASSLNNYEQYF. CDR3 in DNA: TGTGCCAGCAGCTTAAACAACTACGAGCAGTACTTC. The full variable domain, completed using reference TRBV7-2 and TRBJ2-7, is GAGVSQSPSNKVTEKGKDVELRCDPISGHTALYWYRQSLGQGLEFLIYFQGNSAPDKSGLPSDRFSAERTGGSVSTLTIQRTQQEDSAVYLCASSLNNYEQYFGPGTRLTVT.

V and J are TRBV12-3 or TRBV12-4 and TRBJ1-5; 9 bases line up with TRBD1. V was clipped by 4 bases and J by 2 bases; unmatched bases: 12. The CDR3 covers 18 residues. This CDR3 reads CASSSTYRGLPGNQPQHF. For the CDR3, the DNA is TGTGCCAGCAGTTCAACCTACAGGGGGCTCCCGGGCAATCAGCCCCAGCATTTT.

The chain carries TRBV7-2 and TRBJ2-4; a possible D gene is TRBD1 (6 bases). V lost 5 bases and J 9 bases, leaving 14 bases between the germline ends. This CDR3 spans 13 amino acids. From germline, CDR1 is SGHTA and CDR2 FQGNSA. The CDR3 is CASSADRSRIQYF. CDR3 DNA sequence: TGTGCCAGCAGCGCCGACAGGTCACGCATTCAGTACTTC. Filled out from reference TRBV7-2 and TRBJ2-4, the complete variable domain reads GAGVSQSPSNKVTEKGKDVELRCDPISGHTALYWYRQSLGQGLEFLIYFQGNSAPDKSGLPSDRFSAERTGGSVSTLTIQRTQQEDSAVYLCASSADRSRIQYFGAGTRLSVL.

The chain joins TRBV11-2 to TRBJ2-7, with D unresolved. CDR1 is SGHAT, CDR2 FQNNGV, per germline. V lost 4 bases to trimming and J lost 0 bases, with 10 bases between them. The CDR3 covers 14 residues. The CDR3, as DNA: TGTGCCAGCAGCTCATATCTTCTCTCCTACGAGCAGTACTTC. It codes for CASSSYLLSYEQYF.

The rearrangement uses TRBV11-2 and TRBJ2-7; 8 bases match TRBD1. CDR1 is SGHAT and CDR2 is FQNNGV in the germline V gene. This CDR3 spans 14 amino acids. V was pared by 3 bases and J by 4 bases, with 5 bases of the junction left unmatched. In DNA, the CDR3 is TGTGCCAGCAGCTTTTCCGGGACAGGTTACGAGCAGTACTTC. This encodes CASSFSGTGYEQYF.

The rearrangement joins TRBV20-1 to TRBJ1-5; D perhaps matches TRBD1 (5 bases). The CDR3 consists of 13 residues. Trimming took 2 bases from V and 5 from J, leaving 10 bases between them. The germline gives CDR1 DFQATT, CDR2 SNEGSKA (reference sequence). In DNA, the CDR3 is TGCAGTGCTAGACGGGGGGGGGATCAGCCCCAGCATTTT. As protein: CSARRGGDQPQHF.

V is TRBV6-8 and J is TRBJ2-1; D gene ambiguous. V was cut by 0 bases and J by 5 bases, with 8 bases left in between. Germline assignment: CDR1 MNHGY and CDR2 SAAAGT. The CDR3 contains 14 residues. The CDR3, as DNA: TGTGCCAGCAGTTACTCTTCTACAGACAATGAGCAGTTCTTC. It yields the protein CASSYSSTDNEQFF.

Only a few counts were recorded for this clonotype. The V and J genes are TRBV6-2 or TRBV6-3 and TRBJ2-7; possibly TRBD1 or TRBD2 for D (6 bases each). CDR1 and CDR2 (germline): MNHEY, SVGEGT. The CDR3 runs to 16 residues. The ends were cut back, 6 bases at V and 2 bases at J, with 20 bases in the middle. This CDR3 is CASSLPEGRGPYEQYF. The CDR3 coding sequence is TGTGCCAGCAGCCTCCCCGAGGGCCGGGGGCCCTACGAGCAGTACTTC.

This clonotype was counted only a few times. The V call is TRBV6-5, the J call TRBJ1-5, with 8 positions matching TRBD1. The germline V gene encodes CDR1 MNHEY and CDR2 SVGAGI. The CDR3 totals 15 residues. V lost 4 bases to trimming and J lost 2 bases; unmatched junction nucleotides: 4. The CDR3 region is CASSSLTGGNQPQHF. CDR3 coding DNA: TGTGCCAGCAGTTCCCTGACAGGGGGCAATCAGCCCCAGCATTTT.

This clonotype was counted a few times. The chain employs TRBV5-5 and TRBJ2-5; no firm D call. Trimming removed 1 base from V and 2 bases from J, with 15 bases in between. Germline-derived CDR1 and CDR2 are SGHKS and YYEKEE (reference sequence). This CDR3 is 16 amino acids long. CDR3 coding DNA: TGTGCCAGCAGCTTGACCCCTTACACTATTCAAGAGACCCAGTACTTC. It codes for CASSLTPYTIQETQYF.

The genes are TRBV20-1 and TRBJ1-3, with TRBD1 matching 9 bases. Germline V CDR1 and CDR2: DFQATT, SNEGSKA (reference sequence). CDR3 size: 13 residues. V shed 6 bases, J shed 6 bases, and the junction held 6 bases outside the gene matches. The CDR3 loop is CSANRGQENTIYF. The CDR3 DNA is TGCAGTGCAAACAGGGGGCAGGAAAACACCATATATTTT.

This clonotype was recorded a few times. The rearrangement links TRBV7-2 to TRBJ1-1, with 12 bases aligning to TRBD1. The CDR3 length is 17 residues. The germline gives CDR1 SGHTA, CDR2 FQGNSA. V shed 5 bases and J 0 bases; nucleotides not matched to a gene: 7. The CDR3 nucleotides read TGTGCCAGCAGCCCCCGGGACAGGGGGCTCGTGAACACTGAAGCTTTCTTT. Amino acid sequence: CASSPRDRGLVNTEAFF.

The rearrangement links TRBV5-6 to TRBJ2-5; D gene uncertain. This CDR3 comprises 13 residues. The germline V and J ends were trimmed by 2 bases and 7 bases, with 12 bases remaining between them. Germline V gives CDR1 SGHDT, CDR2 YYEEEE. CDR3 coding DNA: TGTGCCAGCAGCTTTGATTCGCGAGGGACCCAGTACTTC. Its translation: CASSFDSRGTQYF.

This chain joins TRBV7-2 and TRBJ2-3; 7 nucleotides align to TRBD2. The CDR3 has 16 residues. The V and J ends lost 1 base and 3 bases, in that order; junction bases with no gene match: 7. From germline, CDR1 is SGHTA and CDR2 FQGNSA. In nucleotides, the CDR3 is TGTGCCAGCAGCTTAGGGGTAGCGGGTCCGACAGATACGCAGTATTTT. Encoded protein: CASSLGVAGPTDTQYF. Full variable domain (rest looked up from reference TRBV7-2 and TRBJ2-3): GAGVSQSPSNKVTEKGKDVELRCDPISGHTALYWYRQSLGQGLEFLIYFQGNSAPDKSGLPSDRFSAERTGGSVSTLTIQRTQQEDSAVYLCASSLGVAGPTDTQYFGPGTRLTVL.

This clonotype was detected only a few times. The rearrangement links TRBV4-1 to TRBJ2-5; 7 bases map to TRBD2. Trimming removed 1 base from V and 0 bases from J; junction bases left unmatched: 5. Germline V lookup: CDR1 MGHRA, CDR2 YSYEKL. The CDR3 is 16 amino acids. The CDR3 DNA is TGCGCCAGCAGCCAAGGCCTAGCGGCCTACCAAGAGACCCAGTACTTC. Amino acid sequence: CASSQGLAAYQETQYF.

This clonotype was observed a few times. The chain carries TRBV6-5 and TRBJ1-1; D is possibly TRBD1 (6 bases). V lost 5 bases, J lost 5 bases, and 12 bases lay in between. There are 13 residues in the CDR3. Germline CDR1 and CDR2: MNHEY and SVGAGI. CDR3 in amino acids: CASSRAGETEAFF. The CDR3, as DNA: TGTGCCAGCAGTAGGGCAGGGGAGACTGAAGCTTTCTTT.